The sequence of this T cell receptor (beta chain) was determined in a study of response to subunit inactivated influenza vaccine. The length of the CDR3 is 16 residues. Germline CDR1 reads MNHNS; CDR2 reads SASEGT. Trimming cost V 5 bases and J 2 bases; bases outside gene matches: 5. MiXCR was run by TCRdb on the RT-PCR reads, yielding one entry per CDR3 protein. The sample yields over 800,000 distinct CDR3 sequences, less than 25% seen once. This clonotype was seen at least ten times. The chain employs TRBV6-1 and TRBJ2-2; 10 nucleotides align to TRBD2. This specimen was PBMCs from blood, taken roughly 5 days after vaccination. The origin of this receptor is a man aged 45-65 years who received an inactivated influenza vaccine. The CDR3 coding sequence is TGTGCCAGCAGTCGTAGCGGGGGGACAAACACCGGGGAGCTGTTTTTT. It translates to CASSRSGGTNTGELFF.